The clone carrying this T cell receptor (beta chain) was observed a single time. 13 Jbeta primers and 60 Vbeta primers were used for the PCR. Using immunoSEQ multiplex PCR, the repertoire was profiled, and TCRdb retains in-frame clones only, with some absent. The sample includes about 160,000 clones, 60% to 80% of them seen just once. This sample was taken from a study of cytomegalovirus exposure and HLA in healthy donors. From germline, CDR1 is SNHLY and CDR2 FYNNEI. The V segment lost 0 bases and the J segment 7 bases; nucleotides outside the gene matches: 5. This CDR3 region has 14 residues. The gene calls are TRBV2 and TRBJ2-5; 7 bases line up with TRBD2. This TCR came from a man younger than 35 in good health and CMV-seropositive. The sequencing input was PBMCs. CDR3 loop: CASSEARREGTQYF. CDR3 bases: TGTGCCAGCAGTGAAGCGAGGAGGGAGGGGACCCAGTACTTC.